A selection of T cell receptor beta chains follows, all from one sample in a study of Ad26.COV2.S vaccination and SARS-CoV-2 variants. The protocol was immunoSEQ multiplex PCR, while the TCRdb copy is restricted to in-frame clones and leaves out a portion. This sample has some 340,000 clones, with 85% found just once. Sequencing used peripheral blood, obtained in a trial of Ad26.COV2.S vaccine versus placebo. These receptors were obtained from a person between 18 and 65 years old who received the Ad26.COV2.S COVID-19 vaccine or a placebo. Each CDR3 is given with its conserved first and last residue. A clone size is listed for some rows: how often the clone was seen (once, few, many), or a class if it is expanded.

cdr3_length | j_call | clone_size | v_call | cdr3_aa
12 | TRBJ2-3 | - | TRBV15 | CATSRVTDTQYF
16 | TRBJ2-7 | - | TRBV4-1 | CASSLSDREITYEQYF
15 | TRBJ2-2 | few | TRBV11-3 | CASSLGQGHTGELFF
15 | TRBJ1-3 | - | TRBV5-1 | CASSSRTGGSDTIYF
16 | TRBJ1-6 | - | TRBV9 | CASKAGGGSYNSPLHF
16 | TRBJ2-7 | - | TRBV7-9 | CASSATPGRNSYEQYF
14 | TRBJ2-7 | - | TRBV7-3 | CASSSGQLSYEQYF
12 | TRBJ2-7 | - | TRBV6-1 | CASSEGPYEQYF
13 | TRBJ1-6 | - | TRBV7-9 | CASSSHGNSPLHF
15 | TRBJ2-7 | - | TRBV7-9 | CASSYGTSGDYEQYF
15 | TRBJ1-1 | - | TRBV5-1 | CASSLAMGDGTEAFF
14 | TRBJ1-5 | - | TRBV2 | CASSWGGRDQPQHF
13 | TRBJ1-1 | many | TRBV12-3/TRBV12-4 | CASSLMEGLEAFF
15 | TRBJ2-2 | - | TRBV25-1 | CASSETRKNTGELFF
16 | TRBJ1-6 | - | TRBV6-6 | CASSRNGPGLRSPLHF
16 | TRBJ1-3 | - | TRBV9 | CASSKPGQGGGNTIYF
14 | TRBJ1-2 | - | TRBV27 | CASSTSWGGYGYTF
14 | TRBJ1-1 | - | TRBV5-1 | CASSPGTGNTEAFF
14 | TRBJ1-4 | once | TRBV27 | CASRGDRLNEKLFF
15 | TRBJ2-1 | - | TRBV9 | CASSSRLAGGNEQFF
13 | TRBJ1-2 | - | TRBV3-1/TRBV3-2 | CASSHRGNYGYTF
16 | TRBJ2-6 | - | TRBV2 | CASSGDRVSGANVLTF